The 25 T cell receptor beta chains given below trace back to one sample, sequenced in a study of T cells in Graves' hyperthyroidism and ophthalmopathy. RNA transcripts yielded amplified TCR beta CDR3 regions. Using the HTBI primer set, a first-round RT-PCR was run on the TCR CDR3. TCRdb used MiXCR to reprocess the multiplex PCR reads, holding one entry per CDR3 protein. The sample contains 530,000 or so distinct CDR3 sequences, around 24% of which appear only once. Sequencing was done on a sample of blood. All receptors derive from a woman between 25 and 40 years old with Graves' ophthalmopathy.

This clonotype was picked up many times. The CDR3 sequence: CASRPGTDYGYTF. Here the CDR3 DNA reads TGTGCCAGCAGACCTGGGACAGACTATGGCTACACCTTC. This chain connects TRBV6-1 to TRBJ1-2, with 7 positions matching TRBD1. V gave up 6 bases and J gave up 3 bases; unmatched junction bases: 4. The germline V gene encodes CDR1 MNHNS and CDR2 SASEGT. The CDR3 has 13 residues.

As for this clonotype: This sequence may be a read error, since a much larger clone differs from it by one base. The genes are TRBV7-9 and TRBJ2-7, with D perhaps matching TRBD1 (5 bases). Germline assignment: CDR1 SEHNR and CDR2 FQNEAQ (reference sequence). Trimming stripped 2 bases from V and 6 bases from J, with 14 bases between. There are 14 residues in the CDR3. CDR3 sequence reads: CASSLIQASVEQYV. Here the CDR3 DNA reads TGTGCCAGCAGCTTAATACAGGCCTCTGTCGAGCAGTACGTC.

In its sample, this clonotype was seen many times. The rearrangement joins TRBV12-3 or TRBV12-4 to TRBJ2-7; 11 bases fit TRBD1. CDR3 length: 15 residues. V was pared by 5 bases and J by 6 bases, with 9 bases of the junction left unmatched. CDR3 residues: CASSPRTGGLGEQYF. DNA for the CDR3: TGTGCCAGCAGTCCAAGGACAGGGGGCTTAGGCGAGCAGTACTTC.

This clonotype was recorded at least ten times. The V gene is TRBV6-1, the J gene TRBJ1-2, with D possibly matching TRBD1 (6 bases). V dropped 7 bases and J dropped 7 bases, with 19 bases sitting between them. Germline CDR1 MNHNS, CDR2 SASEGT. This CDR3 has 14 residues. CDR3 sequence: CASTPYRGASGYTF. The CDR3 region has the DNA TGTGCCAGCACCCCCTATCGGGGGGCTAGTGGCTACACCTTC.

This clonotype was counted at least ten times. V usage is TRBV5-4 and J usage is TRBJ2-5; 8 bases agree with TRBD2. CDR3 length: 16 residues. The V gene's germline CDR1 is SGHNT and CDR2 YYREEE (reference sequence). Trimming removed 0 bases from V and 5 bases from J; junction bases left unmatched: 9. CDR3 loop: CASSLVPGLDAETQYF. The CDR3 DNA reads as TGTGCCAGCAGCTTGGTTCCGGGACTAGATGCTGAGACCCAGTACTTC.

The rearrangement links TRBV2 to TRBJ2-5; no definite D call. This CDR3 is 14 amino acids long. Germline V CDR1 and CDR2: SNHLY, FYNNEI. Trimming left V 3 bases short and J 4 bases short, with 12 bases between. The CDR3 spells CASSERLARETQYF. The CDR3 DNA follows: TGTGCCAGCAGTGAGCGGTTAGCCAGAGAGACCCAGTACTTC.

The chain links TRBV24-1 to TRBJ2-5, with D possibly matching TRBD2 (7 bases). This CDR3 region has 15 residues. V was shortened by 0 bases and J by 3 bases, with 10 bases between the two germline ends. Per germline, CDR1 KGHDR and CDR2 SFDVKD. In DNA form, the CDR3 reads TGTGCCACCAGTGATTTGGGGGGGGCTGAAGAGACCCAGTACTTC. Its translation: CATSDLGGAEETQYF.

At least ten counts were recorded for this clonotype. The J gene is TRBJ1-2, the V gene TRBV5-4, with no clear D. Trimming removed 2 bases at V and 0 bases at J, with 11 bases between. The CDR3 is 15 residues long. Germline loops: CDR1 SGHNT, CDR2 YYREEE (reference sequence). This CDR3 reads CASSFSSATNYGYTF. The CDR3 bases are TGTGCCAGCAGCTTCTCGAGCGCTACTAACTATGGCTACACCTTC.

Ten or more counts support this clonotype. CDR3 sequence: CASSLNALYNDYTF. CDR3 nucleotides: TGTGCCAGCAGCTTAAACGCTCTCTATAACGACTACACCTTC. The chain is built from TRBV7-9 and TRBJ1-2; D call uncertain. V was cut by 2 bases and J by 10 bases, with 17 bases left in between. The germline gives CDR1 SEHNR, CDR2 FQNEAQ (reference sequence). The CDR3 is made up of 14 amino acids. Together with reference TRBV7-9 and TRBJ1-2, the CDR3 gives the full variable domain: DTGVSQNPRHKITKRGQNVTFRCDPISEHNRLYWYRQTLGQGPEFLTYFQNEAQLEKSRLLSDRFSAERPKGSFSTLEIQRTEQGDSAMYLCASSLNALYNDYTFGSGTRLTVV.

The chain recombines TRBV6-2 or TRBV6-3 with TRBJ2-7; D possibly matches TRBD1 or TRBD2 (6 bases each). Germline V CDR1 and CDR2: MNHEY, SVGEGT. The germline V and J ends were trimmed by 0 bases and 4 bases, with 28 bases remaining between them. The CDR3 covers 20 residues. The CDR3 here is CASSYSSCWGAGQGGYEQYF. As DNA, the CDR3 is TGTGCCAGCAGTTACTCGTCGTGCTGGGGTGCGGGACAAGGTGGTTACGAGCAGTACTTC.

This clonotype was observed a few times. The genes are TRBV28 and TRBJ2-7, with 7 bases identical to TRBD1. V dropped 5 bases and J dropped 3; count of bases not matched to a gene: 7. The germline CDR1 and CDR2 sequences are MDHEN and SYDVKM. This CDR3 contains 14 residues. This CDR3 reads CASSDNRGYYEQYF. The CDR3 DNA reads as TGTGCCAGCAGTGACAACAGGGGTTACTACGAGCAGTACTTC.

Ten or more counts support this clonotype. The chain joins TRBV10-2 to TRBJ1-2; D remains ambiguous. Germline lookup yields CDR1 WSHSY and CDR2 SAAADI. The CDR3 totals 13 residues. Trimming stripped 6 bases from V and 5 bases from J, with 13 bases between. CDR3 nucleotides: TGCGCCAGCAGAGCAATGTCATTGTATGGCTACACCTTC. Its translation: CASRAMSLYGYTF.

The rearrangement joins TRBV30 to TRBJ2-2; TRBD1 agrees at 7 bases. Trimming took 4 bases from V and 4 from J; bases not matched to a gene: 9. Germline CDR1 and CDR2: GTSNPN and SVGIG (reference sequence). This CDR3 is 15 amino acids long. The CDR3 region has the DNA TGTGCCTGGAAACCGGGTAGGGGGCCCACCGGGGAGCTGTTTTTT. It translates to CAWKPGRGPTGELFF.

A word on this clonotype: A junction end diverges from the germline sequence, so it may reflect a read error. The chain is built from TRBV20-1 and TRBJ1-5; D might be TRBD1 (5 bases). This CDR3 has 13 amino acids. Germline loops: CDR1 DFQATT, CDR2 SNEGSKA (reference sequence). The CDR3 region is CSAPGLSNQPQHF. Here the CDR3 DNA reads TGCAGTGCTCCAGGGCTCAGCAATCAGCCTCAGCATTTT.

The gene calls are TRBV15 and TRBJ1-5; the D gene is possibly TRBD1 (5 bases). V gave up 7 bases and J gave up 3 bases, with 13 bases separating them. This CDR3 spans 14 amino acids. Germline CDR1 reads LNHNV; CDR2 reads YYDKDF (reference sequence). The CDR3 spells CATTDGGSNQPQHF. DNA for the CDR3: TGTGCCACCACTGACGGGGGGTCCAATCAGCCCCAGCATTTT.

The V call is TRBV15, the J call TRBJ2-7, with unresolved D. Germline V lookup: CDR1 LNHNV, CDR2 YYDKDF (reference sequence). The CDR3 sequence is 15 residues long. V was clipped by 5 bases and J by 2 bases, with 16 bases between them. The DNA of the CDR3 is TGTGCCACCAGCTCCCTTAGGAGTGTCCCCTACGAGCAGTACTTC. This gives the protein CATSSLRSVPYEQYF.

The sample holds many counts of this clonotype. The CDR3 protein is CASKERGRETQYF. The DNA of the CDR3 is TGTGCCAGCAAAGAGCGGGGGAGGGAGACCCAGTACTTC. The chain carries TRBV25-1 and TRBJ2-5; TRBD2 matches at 8 bases. CDR3 length equals 13 residues. Germline V gene lookup returns CDR1 MGHDK and CDR2 SYGVNS. Germline trimming cut 7 bases from V and 5 bases from J; bases unmatched to any gene: 6.

This clonotype was detected only a few times. The chain is built from TRBV6-1 and TRBJ2-7; D is undetermined. V lost 8 bases and J 9 bases, leaving 20 bases between the germline ends. CDR3 length equals 13 residues. Germline lookup yields CDR1 MNHNS and CDR2 SASEGT. This CDR3 is CASAYFGPEGQYF. CDR3 sequence (DNA): TGTGCCAGCGCCTATTTCGGCCCCGAAGGGCAGTACTTC.

This sequence joins TRBV5-1 and TRBJ1-3, with D possibly matching TRBD1 (5 bases). The CDR3 extends over 17 amino acids. Germline V CDR1 and CDR2: SGHRS, YFSETQ. Trimming removed 0 bases from V and 3 bases from J, with 16 bases in between. The CDR3 sequence is CASSLAGTGGLGNTIYF. CDR3 DNA sequence: TGCGCCAGCAGCTTGGCAGGGACGGGTGGACTTGGAAACACCATATATTTT.

Many counts were recorded for this clonotype. V is TRBV6-1 and J is TRBJ2-6; D uncertain. The CDR3 totals 15 residues. CDR1 and CDR2 (germline): MNHNS, SASEGT. V was clipped by 5 bases and J by 2 bases, with 10 bases between them. The CDR3 coding sequence is TGTGCCAGCAGTCGATCAGCCCCTGGGGCCAACGTCCTGACTTTC. Its protein product is CASSRSAPGANVLTF.

The chain couples TRBV6-1 to TRBJ2-5; 10 nucleotides match TRBD1. V lost 6 bases to trimming and J lost 8 bases; unmatched junction nucleotides: 12. CDR3 length: 15 amino acids. Germline loops: CDR1 MNHNS, CDR2 SASEGT. Here the CDR3 DNA reads TGTGCCAGCAGCATTGACAGGGGGCGCTCGGAAACCCAGTACTTC. Amino acid sequence: CASSIDRGRSETQYF.

CDR3 protein: CSCTRRHVEQYF. The CDR3 DNA follows: TGCAGCTGCACCCGAAGACACGTCGAGCAGTACTTC. The chain uses TRBV29-1 and TRBJ2-7; no clear D. Germline V gene sequence: CDR1 SQVTM, CDR2 ANQGSEA. There are 12 residues in the CDR3. V was cut by 8 bases and J by 6 bases, with 17 bases left in between.

This clonotype was picked up many times. The V and J genes are TRBV19 and TRBJ1-5, with D maybe TRBD1 (6 bases). This CDR3 region has 15 residues. The ends were cut back, 5 bases at V and 0 bases at J, with 11 bases in the middle. CDR1 and CDR2 from the germline V gene are LNHDA and SQIVND (reference sequence). The CDR3 protein is CASSGGMDSNQPQHF. The CDR3 DNA is TGTGCCAGTAGTGGGGGCATGGATAGCAATCAGCCCCAGCATTTT. The variable domain in full, completed from reference TRBV19 and TRBJ1-5, reads DGGITQSPKYLFRKEGQNVTLSCEQNLNHDAMYWYRQDPGQGLRLIYYSQIVNDFQKGDIAEGYSVSREKKESFPLTVTSAQKNPTAFYLCASSGGMDSNQPQHFGDGTRLSIL.

Details on this clonotype: Sequence at one end of the junction differs from germline and may be a read error. V and J are TRBV12-3 or TRBV12-4 and TRBJ2-2, with D possibly TRBD2 on 5 matching bases. The CDR3 has 13 amino acids. In DNA, the CDR3 is TGTTCCAGCAGTTTAGCGAGAACCGGGGAGCTGTTTTTT. Its translation: CSSSLARTGELFF.

The chain is built from TRBV6-1 and TRBJ2-4; either TRBD1 or TRBD2 may supply D (5 bases each). Germline V CDR1 and CDR2: MNHNS, SASEGT. Trimming shortened V by 7 bases and J by 2 bases, and 18 bases separated the two germline ends. This CDR3 is built from 16 residues. CDR3 sequence: CASTPRGGTTKNIQYF. As DNA, the CDR3 is TGTGCCAGCACCCCCCGGGGCGGCACGACCAAAAACATTCAGTACTTC.